This record looks at one T cell receptor (beta chain) sequence and its context. Under the authors' procedure: Researchers report that nucleated cell counts were estimated from reference gene primer amplification. Assay: immunoSEQ multiplex PCR; the TCRdb copy retains only in-frame clones and omits some. V and J calls and clone size are those listed in that table; D and trimming were worked out from the DNA. The table has 250,000 to 400,000 clones, under 90% seen once. Participants came from about two dozen US areas, aged about 18 to 89 years. The record originates from a study of blood T cell repertoires in COVID-19. Across the study: In each case, the material was cDNA or gDNA derived from T cells, B-cell-depleted T cells, or PBMCs.

The CDR3 runs 15 residues. Germline CDR1 SGHTA, CDR2 FQGTGA. V was pared by 2 bases and J by 8 bases, with 7 bases of the junction left unmatched. The chain is built from TRBV7-3 and TRBJ2-1; TRBD1 matches at 9 bases. The clonotype originates from a man aged 60 to 69 who had recovered from COVID-19. The sample consisted of PBMCs or T cells enriched from blood (not recorded which). The CDR3 region is CASSLLLQGAHEQFF. CDR3 in DNA: TGTGCCAGCAGCTTACTTCTACAGGGGGCCCATGAGCAGTTCTTC. Complete variable domain (other parts from reference TRBV7-3 and TRBJ2-1): GAGVSQTPSNKVTEKGKYVELRCDPISGHTALYWYRQSLGQGPEFLIYFQGTGAADDSGLPNDRFFAVRPEGSVSTLKIQRTERGDSAVYLCASSLLLQGAHEQFFGPGTRLTVL.